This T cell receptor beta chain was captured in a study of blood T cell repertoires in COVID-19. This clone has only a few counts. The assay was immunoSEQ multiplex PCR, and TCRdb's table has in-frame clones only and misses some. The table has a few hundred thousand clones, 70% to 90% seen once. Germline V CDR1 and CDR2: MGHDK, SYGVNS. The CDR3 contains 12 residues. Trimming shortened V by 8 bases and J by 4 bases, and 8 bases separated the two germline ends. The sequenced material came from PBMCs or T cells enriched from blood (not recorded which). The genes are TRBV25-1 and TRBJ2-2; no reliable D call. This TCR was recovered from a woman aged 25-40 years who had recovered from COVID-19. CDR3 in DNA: TGTGCCAGCCAACTCACCACCGGGGAGCTGTTTTTT. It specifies CASQLTTGELFF.